This passage covers 22 T cell receptor beta chains from one sample sequenced in a study of radiation and T cells in renal cell carcinoma. Using immunoSEQ multiplex PCR, the repertoire was profiled, and TCRdb retains in-frame clones only, with some absent. The sample yields about 77,000 clones, 83% seen once. Stated time point: blood 4 weeks post-SBRT, at nephrectomy. Treatment indicated: 15 Gy SBRT to primary tumor, nephrectomy 4 weeks later. Sequencing used blood, obtained from a patient whose treatment included radiotherapy and nephrectomy. Every receptor here comes from a woman aged 60-75 years with renal cell carcinoma.

This chain joins TRBV5-1 and TRBJ1-2, with 7 bases that match TRBD1. This CDR3 contains 15 residues. Germline-derived CDR1 and CDR2 are SGHRS and YFSETQ. V dropped 2 bases and J dropped 0; count of bases not matched to a gene: 4. The CDR3 DNA follows: TGCGCCAGCAGCTTAAGACAGGGAGCTAACTATGGCTACACCTTC. This encodes CASSLRQGANYGYTF.

This sequence joins TRBV30 and TRBJ1-4, with 10 bases fitting TRBD1. The V and J ends lost 7 bases and 6 bases, in that order; junction bases with no gene match: 8. The CDR3 has 14 residues. Germline-derived CDR1 and CDR2 are GTSNPN and SVGIG (reference sequence). The chain's CDR3 is CASSEGTGDEKLFF. The CDR3 DNA is TGTGCCTCTTCCGAGGGGACAGGGGATGAAAAACTGTTTTTT.

V gene TRBV6-5 combines with J gene TRBJ1-3; D is possibly TRBD1 (5 bases). The V end lost 8 bases, the J end lost 1 base, and 9 bases lay between the germline ends. This CDR3 region has 13 residues. The germline V gene has CDR1 MNHEY and CDR2 SVGAGI. As DNA, the CDR3 is TGTGCCAGCCACCGGGGGTCTGGAAACACCATATATTTT. It codes for CASHRGSGNTIYF.

In its sample, this clone was seen a few times. The genes are TRBV2 and TRBJ1-1; D unresolved. Trimming stripped 4 bases from V and 4 bases from J, with 13 bases between. Germline lookup yields CDR1 SNHLY and CDR2 FYNNEI. CDR3 size: 14 residues. CDR3 in DNA: TGTGCCAGCAGTGTCGGTTGGGGTGGCACTGAAGCTTTCTTT. Translation: CASSVGWGGTEAFF.

The chain joins TRBV10-2 to TRBJ1-1; no clear D gene. CDR3 length equals 13 residues. Looked up from germline, CDR1 is WSHSY and CDR2 is SAAADI. The V gene lost 0 bases and the J gene lost 3 bases, with 5 bases spanning the gap. The CDR3 region is CASSESRDTEAFF. The CDR3 nucleotides read TGCGCCAGCAGTGAGTCCCGGGACACTGAAGCTTTCTTT.

The chain links TRBV15 to TRBJ2-3; 7 bases are a match to TRBD1. The CDR3 contains 17 residues. Germline trimming cut 2 bases from V and 2 bases from J; bases unmatched to any gene: 10. Germline V gene lookup returns CDR1 LNHNV and CDR2 YYDKDF (reference sequence). The CDR3 coding sequence is TGTGCCACCAGCAGAAGTCTCACAGGGGCCGCCACAGATACGCAGTATTTT. This translates into CATSRSLTGAATDTQYF.

The chain is built from TRBV1 and TRBJ2-1; the DNA was not used to check the table's D call, TRBD2. TRBV1 is a recognized pseudogene. This CDR3 comprises 17 residues. The CDR3 region has the DNA TGCACCAGCAGAGGGGGAAGCGGGGGGGCAAAATACAATGAGCAGTTCTTC. It codes for CTSRGGSGGAKYNEQFF.

V usage is TRBV6-6 and J usage is TRBJ2-5, with D tentatively TRBD1 (5 bases). The germline V and J ends were trimmed by 0 bases and 3 bases, with 8 bases remaining between them. This CDR3 comprises 14 residues. CDR1 and CDR2 from the germline V gene are MNHNY and SVGAGI (reference sequence). The CDR3 coding sequence is TGTGCCAGCAGTTACTCAGGGGATGAAGAGACCCAGTACTTC. It yields the protein CASSYSGDEETQYF.

Only a few counts were recorded for this clone. The chain links TRBV5-6 to TRBJ1-1; the D is unclear. The CDR3 loop spans 13 amino acids. V was pared by 4 bases and J by 1 base, with 8 bases between. The germline V gene has CDR1 SGHDT and CDR2 YYEEEE. The CDR3 sequence: CASSVVGNTEAFF. The CDR3 region has the DNA TGTGCCAGCAGCGTCGTGGGGAACACTGAAGCTTTCTTT.

The V call is TRBV10-1, the J call TRBJ1-1, with D maybe TRBD1 (6 bases). From germline, CDR1 is WNHNN and CDR2 SYGVQD (reference sequence). V lost 2 bases, J lost 7 bases, and 11 bases lay in between. This CDR3 has 13 amino acids. CDR3 sequence (DNA): TGCGCCAGCAGTGAGATGGGACAAGTTGAAGCTTTCTTT. Amino acid sequence: CASSEMGQVEAFF.

The chain is built from TRBV5-4 and TRBJ2-3; 10 nucleotides align to TRBD2. The CDR3 runs 14 residues. Germline V gene sequence: CDR1 SGHNT, CDR2 YYREEE (reference sequence). With 4 bases clipped from V and 3 bases from J, the junction kept 2 bases outside the gene matches. CDR3 coding DNA: TGTGCCAGCAGCCGAGCGGGAGGGACAGATACGCAGTATTTT. This codes for CASSRAGGTDTQYF.

The chain is built from TRBV11-2 and TRBJ1-4; perhaps TRBD1 as D (5 bases). CDR3 length: 14 amino acids. The germline gives CDR1 SGHAT, CDR2 FQNNGV. V lost 6 bases to trimming and J lost 8 bases, with 16 bases between them. CDR3 amino acids: CASSQMRGMEKLFF. The DNA for the CDR3 is TGTGCCAGCAGTCAAATGCGGGGGATGGAAAAACTGTTTTTT.

The CDR3 protein is CASSVIQGAGGYTF. The DNA of the CDR3 is TGTGCCAGCAGTGTGATACAGGGGGCGGGAGGCTACACCTTC. The rearrangement uses TRBV6-1 and TRBJ1-2; 9 bases agree with TRBD1. Germline V gives CDR1 MNHNS, CDR2 SASEGT. The CDR3 extends over 14 amino acids. The V segment lost 4 bases and the J segment 8 bases; nucleotides outside the gene matches: 8.

This chain connects TRBV18 to TRBJ2-1, with D tentatively TRBD2 (6 bases). This CDR3 is 13 amino acids long. Germline loops: CDR1 KGHSH, CDR2 LQKENI. Deletions cut 2 bases from V and 7 bases from J, with 9 bases between. In nucleotides, the CDR3 is TGTGCCAGCTCACCAATCGGGGGTAATGAGCAGTTCTTC. Translated: CASSPIGGNEQFF. Full variable domain (missing parts from reference TRBV18 and TRBJ2-1): NAGVMQNPRHLVRRRGQEARLRCSPMKGHSHVYWYRQLPEEGLKFMVYLQKENIIDESGMPKERFSAEFPKEGPSILRIQQVVRGDSAAYFCASSPIGGNEQFFGPGTRLTVL.

The V gene is TRBV9, the J gene TRBJ1-5; 7 nucleotides align to TRBD1. V lost 3 bases, J lost 7 bases, and 7 bases stayed unmatched. CDR3 length equals 14 residues. From germline, CDR1 is SGDLS and CDR2 YYNGEE. The CDR3 DNA sequence: TGTGCCAGCAGCGGGGGACAGACCCAACAGCCCCAGCATTTT. Its protein product is CASSGGQTQQPQHF.

In its sample, this clone was seen once. The V gene is TRBV5-5, the J gene TRBJ1-1; D not resolved. Germline V lookup: CDR1 SGHKS, CDR2 YYEKEE (reference sequence). This CDR3 has 17 amino acids. With 0 bases removed from V and 1 base from J, the gap between germline ends came to 16 bases. CDR3 region: CASSLGEISSTNTEAFF. The CDR3 coding sequence is TGTGCCAGCAGCTTGGGGGAGATAAGTAGCACGAACACTGAAGCTTTCTTT.

The rearrangement uses TRBV6-1 and TRBJ1-2; D uncertain. The germline V gene encodes CDR1 MNHNS and CDR2 SASEGT. Trimming pared 11 bases from V and 4 bases from J, leaving 17 bases between. The CDR3 totals 13 residues. In nucleotides, the CDR3 is TGTGCCGTCTCCGGAATGGGTTCCTATGGCTACACCTTC. Its protein is CAVSGMGSYGYTF.

The chain employs TRBV2 and TRBJ1-1, with 7 bases fitting TRBD1. The CDR3 loop spans 15 amino acids. Germline trimming cut 1 base from V and 0 bases from J; bases unmatched to any gene: 2. The germline V gene has CDR1 SNHLY and CDR2 FYNNEI. CDR3 DNA: TGTGCCAGCAGTGAAGTCGGACAGGTGAACACTGAAGCTTTCTTT. Encoded protein: CASSEVGQVNTEAFF.

The CDR3, as DNA: TGTGCCAGTAGTATTCGGCCAGCCCGGTCGGGAGCTTTCTTT. Its protein product is CASSIRPARSGAFF. This chain connects TRBV19 to TRBJ1-1; D gene unclear. CDR1 is LNHDA and CDR2 is SQIVND in the germline V gene (reference sequence). V was trimmed by 3 bases and J by 10 bases, leaving 18 bases between them. The CDR3 has 14 amino acids.

The chain is built from TRBV20-1 and TRBJ1-2; D may be TRBD1 (5 bases). V was cut by 3 bases and J by 10 bases, with 12 bases left in between. Germline V lookup: CDR1 DFQATT, CDR2 SNEGSKA (reference sequence). CDR3 length equals 11 residues. CDR3 nucleotides: TGCAGTGCTAGTTTAACAGGCCCCTACACCTTC. This gives the protein CSASLTGPYTF.

The CDR3 nucleotides read TGCGCCAGCAGCCAACCTGGACGGCTGAACACTGAAGCTTTCTTT. Its protein is CASSQPGRLNTEAFF. V usage is TRBV4-1 and J usage is TRBJ1-1; no definite D call. Trimming removed 2 bases at V and 0 bases at J, with 10 bases between. The CDR3 loop spans 15 amino acids. Germline V lookup: CDR1 MGHRA, CDR2 YSYEKL.

The chain couples TRBV2 to TRBJ2-1; 7 bases line up with TRBD2. Losses at the gene ends were 5 bases for V and 0 bases for J; bases not matched to a gene: 4. Germline V gene data show CDR1 as SNHLY and CDR2 as FYNNEI. The CDR3 is 15 residues long. Here the CDR3 DNA reads TGTGCCAGCAGTCCTAGCGGAAGCTCCTACAATGAGCAGTTCTTC. This translates into CASSPSGSSYNEQFF.